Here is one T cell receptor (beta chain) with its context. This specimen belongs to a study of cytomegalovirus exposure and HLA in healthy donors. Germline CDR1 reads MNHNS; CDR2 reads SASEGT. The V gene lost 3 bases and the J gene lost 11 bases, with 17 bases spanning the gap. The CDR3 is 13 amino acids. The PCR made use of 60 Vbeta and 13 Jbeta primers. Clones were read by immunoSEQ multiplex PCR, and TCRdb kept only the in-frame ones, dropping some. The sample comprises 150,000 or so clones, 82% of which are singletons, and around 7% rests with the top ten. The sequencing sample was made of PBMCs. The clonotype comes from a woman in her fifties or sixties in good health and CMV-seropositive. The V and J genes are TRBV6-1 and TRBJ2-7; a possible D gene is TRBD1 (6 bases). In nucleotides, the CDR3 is TGTGCCAGCAGTGAGCCGACCGGGACAAGGGAGTACTTC. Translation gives CASSEPTGTREYF.